This paragraph covers one T cell receptor (beta chain) sequence. This clonotype is assessed as medium-sized (0.01 to 0.1%). This receptor's antigen is unknown. No base-level quality is on record; no much larger clone is a single base apart. The library was designed around alpha chains, so this beta chain is a stray read whose abundance carries little weight. The protocol used for the library was 5' RACE. This sample was sequenced with a NextSeq 500. The TCR library protocol attached a unique molecular identifier to each TCR cDNA molecule to allow correction of PCR and sequencing errors. Regarding the original processing steps: TCR identification, UMI-based error correction and CDR3 extraction were all carried out with Decombinator tools. Expanded TCRs were defined as those above a frequency of 2 per 1,000, corresponding to the top 1% of the tumor frequency distribution. Each repertoire was subsampled 100 times to 5,000 TCRs, after which Renyi diversity was computed with the R vegan package. CDR3 similarity networks were built from amino acid triplet string-kernel similarity, with CDR3s being connected when pairwise similarity was above 0.82. The raw public data were reprocessed by TCRdb itself: fastp quality trimming at Q25, MiXCR clonotype calling, in-frame beta chains only. Under each unique CDR3 protein, matching rows form one entry showing the most common genes and DNA. What appears here as the V and J calls and clone size reflects TCRdb's work, not the paper's. The sample data list 2,500 to 3,000 distinct CDR3 sequences, and less than 10% of these were observed just once. The ten largest account for around 40% of the sample.

Its CDR3 holds 16 amino acids, cysteine through phenylalanine. Only the CDR3 portion is preserved as DNA: 48 bases, with reading frame beginning at the first base. Ends trimmed: V by 4 bases, J by 2 bases; bases unmatched to a gene: 12. The germline V gene (reference sequence) yields SGHNT for CDR1 and YYREEE for CDR2. The data were obtained in a study of spatial heterogeneity in lung cancer (dated by TCRdb to between 2017 and 2020). Regarding the study in general: Beta-chain transcripts were consistently detected in greater numbers than alpha-chain transcripts, which likely reflected higher beta-chain transcript abundance. In the raw uncorrected reads, each unique combination of TCR and UMI appeared on average more than ten times. In non-small cell lung cancer, the study made a quantitative comparison of TCR alpha and beta repertoires among multiple tumor regions, matched nontumor lung and blood. Nonsynonymous mutation counts, determined by whole-exome sequencing of tumor tissue, were related to features of the TCR repertoire. At surgery, both alpha and beta chains were TCR-sequenced in over 200 tumor regions, 63 to 80 matched nontumor lung samples and just over 55 PBMC samples. Study-wide findings and limitations: Confirming at a functional level the hypothesis that regional TCRs recognize regional mutations was considered to require additional single-cell paired TCR alpha and beta sequencing.

The meaning of the sample's time point label: sample taken at primary tumor resection. For TCR sequencing, whole RNA was extracted from tumor and nontumor lung tissue, or from cryopreserved PBMC samples, and no cell sorting was done. The donors were about 65 patients from the lung TRACERx cohort who had early-stage, untreated non-small cell lung cancer. Patients were selected for TCR sequencing only if sufficient RNA was available from at least two tumor regions. Before selection, tumor and adjacent nontumor lung specimens were reviewed by a lung pathologist. The input for sequencing was normal lung tissue next to the tumor, taken at surgery. The clonotype originates from a male donor with early-stage non-small cell lung cancer. The chain is made from TRBV5-4 and TRBJ2-7, with 7 central nucleotides matching TRBD2. The CDR3 sequence is CASSLGGAGKAYEQYF. The DNA sequence is TGTGCCAGCAGCCTGGGAGGGGCGGGAAAGGCCTACGAGCAGTACTTC.